The source of this T cell receptor (beta chain) is a study of blood T cell repertoires in COVID-19. Turning to the study itself: The cDNA or gDNA used as material had been derived from T cells, B-cell-depleted T cells, or PBMCs.

Per germline, CDR1 GTSNPN and CDR2 SVGIG (reference sequence). There are 15 residues in the CDR3. The V and J ends lost 2 bases and 3 bases, in that order; junction bases with no gene match: 7. In the original workflow: How many nucleated cells were present was estimated from reference gene primer amplification. TCRdb keeps only in-frame clones here, not all; method: immunoSEQ multiplex PCR. From that table come the V and J calls and clone size; the DNA was used to work out D and trimming. The repertoire has under 250,000 clones, about 83% of them found once; the top ten carry about 1.6%. This receptor was identified in a woman aged 40 to 50 who had recovered from COVID-19. The genes are TRBV30 and TRBJ2-7; 10 bases align to TRBD2. The sequencing sample was made of peripheral blood. This CDR3 is CAWSRASGGYYEQYF. The DNA of the CDR3 is TGTGCCTGGAGTCGAGCTAGCGGGGGATACTACGAGCAGTACTTC.